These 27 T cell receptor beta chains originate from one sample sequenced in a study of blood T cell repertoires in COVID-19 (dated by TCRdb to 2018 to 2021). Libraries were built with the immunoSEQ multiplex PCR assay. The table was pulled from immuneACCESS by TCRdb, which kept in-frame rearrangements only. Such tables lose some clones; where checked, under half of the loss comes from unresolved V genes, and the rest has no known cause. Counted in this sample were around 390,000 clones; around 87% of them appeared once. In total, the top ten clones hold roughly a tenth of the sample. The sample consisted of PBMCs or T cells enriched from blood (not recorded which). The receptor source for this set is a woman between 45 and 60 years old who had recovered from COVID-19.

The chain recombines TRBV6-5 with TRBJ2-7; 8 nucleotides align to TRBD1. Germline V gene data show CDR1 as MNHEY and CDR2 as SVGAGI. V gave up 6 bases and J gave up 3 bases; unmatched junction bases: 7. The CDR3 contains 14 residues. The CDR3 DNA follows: TGTGCCAGCAGGCCAACAGGGGGAGGCTACGAGCAGTACTTC. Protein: CASRPTGGGYEQYF.

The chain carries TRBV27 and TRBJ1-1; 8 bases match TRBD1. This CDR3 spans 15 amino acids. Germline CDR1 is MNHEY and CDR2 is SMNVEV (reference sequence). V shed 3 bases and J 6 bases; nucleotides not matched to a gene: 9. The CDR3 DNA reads TGTGCCAGCAGTTTCTTTGGGCAGGGGGCGTCTGAAGCTTTCTTT. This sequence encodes CASSFFGQGASEAFF.

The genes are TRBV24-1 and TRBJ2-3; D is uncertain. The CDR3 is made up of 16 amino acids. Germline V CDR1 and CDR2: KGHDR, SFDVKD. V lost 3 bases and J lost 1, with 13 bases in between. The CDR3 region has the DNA TGTGCCACCAGTGATATCTCAGAGGTGGGCACAGATACGCAGTATTTT. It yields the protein CATSDISEVGTDTQYF.

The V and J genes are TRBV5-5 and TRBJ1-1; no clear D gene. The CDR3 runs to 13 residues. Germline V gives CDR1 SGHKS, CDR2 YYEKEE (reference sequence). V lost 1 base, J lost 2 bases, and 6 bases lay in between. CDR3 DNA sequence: TGTGCCAGCAGCTTGCCAGATAACACTGAAGCTTTCTTT. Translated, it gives CASSLPDNTEAFF.

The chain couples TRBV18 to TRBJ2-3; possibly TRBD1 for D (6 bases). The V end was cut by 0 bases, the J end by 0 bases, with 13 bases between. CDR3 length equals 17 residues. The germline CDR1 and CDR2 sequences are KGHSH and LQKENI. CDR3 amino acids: CASSPPTGPRSTDTQYF. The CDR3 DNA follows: TGTGCCAGCTCACCACCGACAGGCCCTCGGAGCACAGATACGCAGTATTTT. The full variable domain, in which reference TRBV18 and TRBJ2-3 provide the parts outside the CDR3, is NAGVMQNPRHLVRRRGQEARLRCSPMKGHSHVYWYRQLPEEGLKFMVYLQKENIIDESGMPKERFSAEFPKEGPSILRIQQVVRGDSAAYFCASSPPTGPRSTDTQYFGPGTRLTVL.

This CDR3 reads CASSPGIGGYQPQHF. CDR3 coding DNA: TGTGCCAGCAGCCCAGGGATCGGGGGATACCAGCCCCAGCATTTT. The chain is built from TRBV3-1 (or the pseudogene TRBV3-2) and TRBJ1-5; TRBD1 might be the D (5 bases). There are 15 residues in the CDR3. Germline V lookup: CDR1 LGHDT, CDR2 YNNKEL (reference sequence). Trimming removed 4 bases from V and 7 bases from J, with 17 bases in between.

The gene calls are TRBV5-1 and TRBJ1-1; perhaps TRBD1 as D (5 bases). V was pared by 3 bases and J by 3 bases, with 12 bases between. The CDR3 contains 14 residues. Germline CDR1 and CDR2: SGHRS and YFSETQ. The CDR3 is CASSSFAGYTEAFF. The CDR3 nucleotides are TGCGCCAGCAGCTCGTTCGCAGGGTACACTGAAGCTTTCTTT.

The CDR3 reads CASSPGQSNQPQHF. CDR3 coding DNA: TGCGCCAGCAGCCCAGGACAGAGCAATCAGCCCCAGCATTTT. The chain employs TRBV5-1 and TRBJ1-5; possible D gene TRBD1, 6 bases. The CDR3 covers 14 residues. CDR1 is SGHRS and CDR2 is YFSETQ in the germline V gene. Trimming pared 4 bases from V and 1 base from J, leaving 9 bases between.

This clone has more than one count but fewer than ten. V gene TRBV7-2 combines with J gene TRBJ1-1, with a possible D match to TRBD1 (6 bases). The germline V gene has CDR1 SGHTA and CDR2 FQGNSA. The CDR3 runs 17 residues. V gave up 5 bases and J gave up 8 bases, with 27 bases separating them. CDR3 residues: CASSPRGGANPPSEAFF. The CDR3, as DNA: TGTGCCAGCAGCCCGAGGGGGGGGGCCAATCCCCCCTCCGAAGCTTTCTTT. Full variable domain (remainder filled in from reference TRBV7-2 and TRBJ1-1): GAGVSQSPSNKVTEKGKDVELRCDPISGHTALYWYRQSLGQGLEFLIYFQGNSAPDKSGLPSDRFSAERTGGSVSTLTIQRTQQEDSAVYLCASSPRGGANPPSEAFFGQGTRLTVV.

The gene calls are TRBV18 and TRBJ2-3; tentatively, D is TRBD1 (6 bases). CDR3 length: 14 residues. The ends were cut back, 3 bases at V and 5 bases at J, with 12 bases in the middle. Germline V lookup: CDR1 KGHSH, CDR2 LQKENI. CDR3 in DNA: TGTGCCAGCTCACCTCAGGGGCGAAGAGATACGCAGTATTTT. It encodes CASSPQGRRDTQYF.

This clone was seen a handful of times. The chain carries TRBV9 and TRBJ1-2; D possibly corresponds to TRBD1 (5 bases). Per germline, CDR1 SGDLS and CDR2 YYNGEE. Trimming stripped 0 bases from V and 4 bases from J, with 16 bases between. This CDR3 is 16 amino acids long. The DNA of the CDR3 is TGTGCCAGCAGCGTAGGGTGGGAAACCGACAGCTATGGCTACACCTTC. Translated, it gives CASSVGWETDSYGYTF.

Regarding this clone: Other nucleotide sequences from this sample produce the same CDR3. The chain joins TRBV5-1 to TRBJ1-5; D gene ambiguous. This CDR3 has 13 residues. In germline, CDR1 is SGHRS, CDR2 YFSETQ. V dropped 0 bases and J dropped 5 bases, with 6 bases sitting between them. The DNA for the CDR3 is TGCGCCAGCAGCTTGGGGGCCGATCAGCCCCAGCATTTT. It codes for CASSLGADQPQHF.

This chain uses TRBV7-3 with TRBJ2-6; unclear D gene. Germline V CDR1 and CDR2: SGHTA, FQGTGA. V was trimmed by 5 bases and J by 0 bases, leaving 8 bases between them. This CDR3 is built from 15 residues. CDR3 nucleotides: TGTGCCAGCAGCCCCCAGGTCTCTGGGGCCAACGTCCTGACTTTC. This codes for CASSPQVSGANVLTF.

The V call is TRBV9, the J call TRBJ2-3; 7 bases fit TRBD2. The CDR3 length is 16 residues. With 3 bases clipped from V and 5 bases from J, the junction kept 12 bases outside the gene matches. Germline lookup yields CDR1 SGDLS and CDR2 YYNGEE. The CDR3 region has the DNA TGTGCCAGCAGCGCCGGAGGGTCAAGCGGGGTAGATACGCAGTATTTT. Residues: CASSAGGSSGVDTQYF.

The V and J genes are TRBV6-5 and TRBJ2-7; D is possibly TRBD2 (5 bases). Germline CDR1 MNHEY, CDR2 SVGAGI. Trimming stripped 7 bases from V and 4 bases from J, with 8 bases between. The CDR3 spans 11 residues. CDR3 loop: CASTAGYEQYF. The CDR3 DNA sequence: TGTGCCAGCACCGCGGGTTACGAGCAGTACTTC.

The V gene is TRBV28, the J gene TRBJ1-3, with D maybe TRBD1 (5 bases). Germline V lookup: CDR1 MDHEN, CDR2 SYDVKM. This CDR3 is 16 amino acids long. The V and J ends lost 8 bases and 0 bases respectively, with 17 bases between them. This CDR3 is CASSSGGVHSGNTIYF. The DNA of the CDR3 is TGTGCCAGCTCCTCTGGGGGGGTCCACTCTGGAAACACCATATATTTT. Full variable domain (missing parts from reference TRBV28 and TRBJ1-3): DVKVTQSSRYLVKRTGEKVFLECVQDMDHENMFWYRQDPGLGLRLIYFSYDVKMKEKGDIPEGYSVSREKKERFSLILESASTNQTSMYLCASSSGGVHSGNTIYFGEGSWLTVV.

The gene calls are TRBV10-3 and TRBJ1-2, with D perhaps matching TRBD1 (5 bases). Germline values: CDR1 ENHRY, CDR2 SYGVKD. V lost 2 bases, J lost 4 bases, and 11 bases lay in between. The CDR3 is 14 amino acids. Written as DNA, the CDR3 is TGTGCCATCAGTGAGATCGTGGGGCTCTATGGCTACACCTTC. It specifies CAISEIVGLYGYTF.

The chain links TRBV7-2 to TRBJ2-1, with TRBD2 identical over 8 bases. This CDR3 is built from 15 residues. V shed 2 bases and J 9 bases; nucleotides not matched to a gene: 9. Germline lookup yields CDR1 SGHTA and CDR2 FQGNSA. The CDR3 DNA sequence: TGTGCCAGCAGCTTAAGAACGGGGGGGCTTAGTGAGCAGTTCTTC. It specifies CASSLRTGGLSEQFF.

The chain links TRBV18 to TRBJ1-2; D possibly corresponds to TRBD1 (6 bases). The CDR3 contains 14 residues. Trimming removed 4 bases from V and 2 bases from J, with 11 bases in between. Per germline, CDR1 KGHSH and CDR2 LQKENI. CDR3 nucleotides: TGTGCCAGCTCACAGGACAGCGGAAACTATGGCTACACCTTC. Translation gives CASSQDSGNYGYTF.

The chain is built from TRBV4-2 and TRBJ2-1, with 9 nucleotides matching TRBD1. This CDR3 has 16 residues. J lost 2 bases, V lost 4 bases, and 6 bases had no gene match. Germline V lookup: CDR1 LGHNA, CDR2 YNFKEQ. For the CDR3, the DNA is TGTGCCAGCAGCCGGACAGGGGAGGACCCCTACAATGAGCAGTTCTTC. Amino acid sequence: CASSRTGEDPYNEQFF.

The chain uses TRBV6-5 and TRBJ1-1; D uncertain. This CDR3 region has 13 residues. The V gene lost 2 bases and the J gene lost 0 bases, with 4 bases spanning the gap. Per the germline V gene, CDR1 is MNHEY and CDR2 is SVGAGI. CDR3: CASSYAVNTEAFF. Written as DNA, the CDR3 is TGTGCCAGCAGTTACGCAGTGAACACTGAAGCTTTCTTT.

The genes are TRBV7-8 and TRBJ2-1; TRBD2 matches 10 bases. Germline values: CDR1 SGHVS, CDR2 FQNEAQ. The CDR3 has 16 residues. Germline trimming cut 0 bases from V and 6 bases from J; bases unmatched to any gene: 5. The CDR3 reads CASSLARLAGANEQFF. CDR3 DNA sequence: TGTGCCAGCAGCTTAGCGCGGCTAGCGGGGGCCAATGAGCAGTTCTTC.

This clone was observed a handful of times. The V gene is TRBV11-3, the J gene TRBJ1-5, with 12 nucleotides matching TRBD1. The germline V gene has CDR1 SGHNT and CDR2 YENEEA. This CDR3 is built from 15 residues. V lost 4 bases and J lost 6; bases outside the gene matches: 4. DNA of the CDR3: TGTGCCAGCAGCTGGGGGACAGGGGGCGGTCAGCCCCAGCATTTT. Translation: CASSWGTGGGQPQHF.

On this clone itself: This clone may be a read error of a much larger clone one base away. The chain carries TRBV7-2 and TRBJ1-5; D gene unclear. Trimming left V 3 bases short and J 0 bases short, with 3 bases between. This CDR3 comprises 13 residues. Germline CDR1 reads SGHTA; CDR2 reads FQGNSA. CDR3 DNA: TGTGCCAGCAGCTTTTATAGCAATCAGCCCCAGCATTTT. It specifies CASSFYSNQPQHF.

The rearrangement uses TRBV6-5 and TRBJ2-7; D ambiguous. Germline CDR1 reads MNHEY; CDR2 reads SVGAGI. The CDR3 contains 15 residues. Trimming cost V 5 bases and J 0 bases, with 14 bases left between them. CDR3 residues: CASSRELRSSYEQYF. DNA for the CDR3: TGTGCCAGCAGTAGAGAACTACGAAGCTCCTACGAGCAGTACTTC.

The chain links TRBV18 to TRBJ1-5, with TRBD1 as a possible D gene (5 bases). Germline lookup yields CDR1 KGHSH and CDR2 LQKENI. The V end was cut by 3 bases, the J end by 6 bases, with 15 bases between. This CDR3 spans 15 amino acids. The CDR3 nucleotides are TGTGCCAGCTCACCCGACAGCGCAGGCGGTCAGCCCCAGCATTTT. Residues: CASSPDSAGGQPQHF.

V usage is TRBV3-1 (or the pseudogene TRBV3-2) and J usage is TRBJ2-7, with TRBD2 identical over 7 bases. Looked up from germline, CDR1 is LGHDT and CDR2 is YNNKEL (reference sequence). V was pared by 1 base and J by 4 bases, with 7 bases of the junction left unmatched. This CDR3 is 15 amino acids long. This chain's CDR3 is CASSQVSGEGYEQYF. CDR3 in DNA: TGTGCCAGCAGCCAAGTCAGCGGGGAGGGATACGAGCAGTACTTC.